This T cell receptor beta chain was identified in a study of blood T cell repertoires in COVID-19. Methods used by the authors: Estimates of nucleated cell counts were drawn from the amplification of reference gene primers. This table comes from immunoSEQ multiplex PCR, and its TCRdb copy is limited to in-frame clones, with some not included. That table furnishes V, J and clone size, whereas the DNA furnished D and trimming. The repertoire includes 400,000 or so clones, more than 80% of them detected once, and roughly 1.1% sits in the top ten. Donors of Cohort 3 who recovered were those that had two negative PCRs, clearance, or symptom resolution. The V and J ends lost 3 bases and 8 bases, in that order; junction bases with no gene match: 5. The CDR3 has 13 amino acids. CDR1 is GTSNPN, CDR2 SVGIG, per germline (reference sequence).

This TCR came from a man aged 25-45 years who had recovered from COVID-19. Sequenced input: PBMCs or T cells enriched from blood (not recorded which). The chain couples TRBV30 to TRBJ1-4, with 8 bases that match TRBD1. The CDR3 region has the DNA TGTGCCTGGAGGGGACAGGTTGGCGAAAAACTGTTTTTT. As protein: CAWRGQVGEKLFF.